There are a few counts of the clone carrying this TCR beta chain. What it binds is not known. The data were obtained in a study of vaccination and CD4 T cells after COVID-19. Study-wide background: The stimulating agents, overlapping spike peptides, came from SARS-CoV-2, HCoV-NL63, HCoV-OC43 and HCoV-229E.

The treatment denotes: 10-day PBMC culture with coronavirus spike peptide pools or control peptides (ViraFEST assay). Sequenced with the Oncomine TCR Beta short-read assay was DNA taken from cultured CD4+ T cells. TCRdb redid the calling of the PCR reads with MiXCR, one entry per CDR3 protein. The top ten clones hold about 10% of a sample with about 16,000 distinct CDR3 sequences, under 80% of them seen once. Germline lookup yields CDR1 MNHNS and CDR2 SASEGT. V was shortened by 5 bases and J by 7 bases, with 11 bases between the two germline ends. This CDR3 is 12 amino acids long. The chain employs TRBV6-1 and TRBJ1-2; D is ambiguous. The sequence came from a human donor who had recovered from COVID-19. What was sequenced was CD4+ T cells from blood, cultured in vitro. The CDR3 is CASSRRGFGYTF. CDR3 in DNA: TGTGCCAGCAGTCGTCGTGGGTTTGGCTACACCTTC.